Included here is one T cell receptor beta chain sequence, with context. These data belong to a study of blood T cell repertoires in COVID-19. Study information: The cDNA or gDNA used as material had been derived from T cells, B-cell-depleted T cells, or PBMCs.

Those who participated ranged in age from roughly 18 to 95 years and resided in 20 to 30 US areas. Assignment of participants to cohorts was predicated upon participant-reported clinical history. Germline values: CDR1 ENHRY, CDR2 SYGVKD. Trimming stripped 4 bases from V and 4 bases from J, with 19 bases between. The CDR3 has 16 residues. Generated by immunoSEQ multiplex PCR, the TCRdb table keeps only in-frame clones and is missing some. The data show approximately 390,000 clones, around nine tenths seen once. This TCR came from a woman aged 45-59 years who had recovered from COVID-19. V gene TRBV10-3 combines with J gene TRBJ1-2, with D unresolved. Sample: PBMCs or T cells enriched from blood (not recorded which). The CDR3 protein is CAISVEYGQVLYGYTF. The CDR3, as DNA: TGTGCCATCAGTGTCGAATATGGTCAGGTCCTCTATGGCTACACCTTC.